This is a list of T cell receptor beta chains from one sample in a study of OX40 agonist ivuxolimab in advanced cancers. The data were produced by immunoSEQ multiplex PCR, yet TCRdb's version contains in-frame clones alone and is incomplete. The top ten hold roughly 2.7% of the sample, which has some 65,000 clones, about nine tenths seen once. This material consisted of CD4+ or CD8+ T cells sorted from blood, taken in a trial of the OX40 agonist ivuxolimab. These receptors all stem from an adult with an advanced solid tumor such as melanoma, head and neck, liver or kidney cancer. CDR3s include the opening cysteine and the closing phenylalanine or tryptophan. Fields, in order: clone size, D gene, V gene, J gene, CDR3 DNA, CDR3 protein. The D gene is left open where the match is weak. A clone size is listed for some rows: how often the clone was seen (once, few, many), or a class if it is expanded.

>NA|NA|TRBV6-1|TRBJ1-2
TGTGCCAGCAGCGACGACCCCTCGTGGAACTATGGCTACACCTTC
CASSDDPSWNYGYTF
>NA|NA|TRBV30|TRBJ2-2
TGTGCCTGGCGCGGGGGCGGGTTCACCGGGGAGCTGTTTTTT
CAWRGGGFTGELFF
>NA|NA|TRBV5-1|TRBJ2-1
TGCGCCAGCAGCTTGGCCGTCCGGGGTGGGTACAATGAGCAGTTCTTC
CASSLAVRGGYNEQFF
>few|TRBD1|TRBV19|TRBJ1-5
TGTGCCAGTAGTTTCGGGGCAGGGGGAAGCAATCAGCCCCAGCATTTT
CASSFGAGGSNQPQHF
>NA|TRBD1|TRBV5-6|TRBJ2-2
TGTGCCAGCAGCGTTAAGGACAGGGCCAACACCGGGGAGCTGTTTTTT
CASSVKDRANTGELFF
>NA|NA|TRBV30|TRBJ1-3
TGTGCCTGGAGGACCGGGACCTCCTCTGGAAACACCATATATTTT
CAWRTGTSSGNTIYF
>NA|TRBD2|TRBV19|TRBJ2-1
TGTGCCAGTAGTACCGGACTAGCGGGAGGGCCAAGGGCTTTCAATGAGCAGTTCTTC
CASSTGLAGGPRAFNEQFF
>once|TRBD1|TRBV7-3|TRBJ2-1
TGTGCCAGCAGCCTCCAGCCGCGCGGGACAGGATCCTACAATGAGCAGTTCTTC
CASSLQPRGTGSYNEQFF
>NA|TRBD1|TRBV4-2|TRBJ1-5
TGTGCCAGCAGCCCTTACCGGGACAGTCCCCTGCCCCAGCATTTT
CASSPYRDSPLPQHF
>NA|TRBD1|TRBV29-1|TRBJ1-2
TGCAGCGTTGAAGCACAACAGGGGGCAGGTGGCTACACCTTC
CSVEAQQGAGGYTF
>NA|NA|TRBV11-2|TRBJ2-3
TGTGCCAGCAGCTTAGGTTACACAGATACGCAGTATTTT
CASSLGYTDTQYF
>NA|NA|TRBV2|TRBJ1-2
TGTGCCAGCCACCGGGTTCCTGGGGATTGCACCTTC
CASHRVPGDCTF
>NA|TRBD1|TRBV19|TRBJ2-1
TGTGCCAGTAATCAGGGGGTAAGCTCCTACAATGAGCAGTTCTTC
CASNQGVSSYNEQFF
>NA|NA|TRBV18|TRBJ2-7
TGTGCCAGCTCGCTTACCAGGGGCCAGGGGTACGAGCAGTACTTC
CASSLTRGQGYEQYF
>NA|NA|TRBV28|TRBJ2-7
TGTGCCAGCAGTAGCGGTCCTGTGGGCTCCTACGAGCAGTACTTC
CASSSGPVGSYEQYF
>NA|NA|TRBV5-1|TRBJ2-7
TGCGCCAGTCAAGGGGACGGAGCCTACGAGCAGTACTTC
CASQGDGAYEQYF
>NA|NA|TRBV18|TRBJ2-3
TGTGCCAGCTCACCGCGTTACACAGATACGCAGTATTTT
CASSPRYTDTQYF
>once|NA|TRBV18|TRBJ1-5
TGTGCCAGCTCACTCCGGGACACTAGGGGATGGGATCAGCCCCAGCATTTT
CASSLRDTRGWDQPQHF
>NA|NA|TRBV5-1|TRBJ2-7
TGCGCCAGCAGCTTGGTCGCAGGGTCGAACTACGAGCAGTACTTC
CASSLVAGSNYEQYF
>NA|NA|TRBV28|TRBJ2-7
TGTGCCAGCAGACCCCCCGGGCGGCTGGGAGAGCAGTACTTC
CASRPPGRLGEQYF
>NA|NA|TRBV30|TRBJ1-6
TGTGCCTGGAGTGCGCTTGGAACTTCTAATTCACCCCTCCACTTT
CAWSALGTSNSPLHF
>NA|NA|TRBV19|TRBJ2-7
TGTGCCAGTAGTTTCGGACCGAGCTCCTACGAGCAGTACTTC
CASSFGPSSYEQYF
>NA|NA|TRBV28|TRBJ2-7
TGTGCTTCAGCATGGGAGAGGGAGGCTCACTTC
CASAWEREAHF
>NA|TRBD2|TRBV15|TRBJ2-3
TGTGCCACCAGCAGAGTAACTAGCGGGGGCGGAGATACGCAGTATTTT
CATSRVTSGGGDTQYF
>NA|TRBD1|TRBV11-1|TRBJ2-2
TGTGCCAGCAGCCGTTACTGGCGACAGGGGGCTATTAGCGGGGAGCTGTTTTTT
CASSRYWRQGAISGELFF
>once|NA|TRBV2|TRBJ2-5
TGTGCCAGCAGGGATTTTGAGACCCAGTACTTC
CASRDFETQYF
>NA|NA|TRBV10-3|TRBJ2-2
TGTGCCACCCGCGACTCGGCGGCGAGCACCGGGGAGCTGTTTTTT
CATRDSAASTGELFF